In this sample, the clone carrying this TCR beta chain turned up a few times. Its target is unknown. These data are taken from a study of tumor-infiltrating lymphocytes in primary liver carcinoma. Study-wide points: Tumor region pairs outstripped tumor-adjacent and tumor-blood pairs in overlap.

The study extracted blood RNA from unsorted whole blood and also extracted germline DNA. Sampling before surgery obtained around 3.6 milliliters of peripheral blood. Constant-region priming of around 500 ng total RNA yielded TCR beta cDNA. Slightly modified ARM-PCR served as the procedure for the TCR beta libraries. These libraries came from three rounds of nested multiplex PCR. TRBV1-TRBV30 forward and Cbeta reverse primers drove the first two roughly 10-cycle rounds. TCRdb fed the multiplex PCR reads into MiXCR, producing one record per CDR3 protein. Counted here are some 320,000 distinct CDR3 sequences, roughly two thirds occurring once; the ten biggest clones make up roughly 9%. Germline V CDR1 and CDR2: ENHRY, SYGVKD. This CDR3 has 15 amino acids. With 3 bases clipped from V and 0 bases from J, the junction kept 3 bases outside the gene matches.

The clonotype comes from a man aged 40-49 years with primary liver carcinoma and hepatitis B virus infection. The sample was peripheral blood. The chain links TRBV10-3 to TRBJ1-2, with 8 bases aligning to TRBD1. The CDR3 DNA reads TGTGCCATCAGTGAACAGGGGGTCGCTAACTATGGCTACACCTTC. It specifies CAISEQGVANYGYTF.